The source of this T cell receptor beta chain is a study of shared T cell receptors in the human thymus (dated by TCRdb to 2020 to 2022). Context from the whole study: The study examined how self-reactive, shared T-cell receptor alpha chains are generated in the human thymus.

The CDR3 contains 16 residues, cysteine and phenylalanine counted. Solely the CDR3 DNA is kept, with 48 bases framed from the first base. The germline V gene (reference sequence) gives CDR1 as SEHNR and CDR2 as FQNEAQ. The V end loses 5 bases and the J end loses 0 bases, and a stretch of 14 bases separates them. Library prep was done by the immunoSEQ multiplex PCR assay. TCRdb holds this immuneACCESS table with in-frame rearrangements only. Some clones are missing; in checked studies, unresolved V genes explain under half, and the rest has no known cause. This sample has some 660,000 clones in its table, and around 87% of those were observed once. 0.0094% of the sample is taken by the ten largest. Concerning this clone: No cognate antigen has been identified for it. Base qualities are missing; no much larger clone stands one base away.

The same data also contributed to another study, on human thymus T cells. From that second study: Immunologically healthy infants undergoing open corrective cardiac surgery for congenital heart defects in Finland were used as donors. The thymus tissue came from surgical resects taken out during corrective cardiac surgery. Biased V and J gene segment usage appeared to be present in both thymic and peripheral blood repertoires. According to the related research, thymic TCR repertoires were highly overlapping among unrelated individuals. The study described the TCR alpha and beta repertoires in under ten infant thymus samples and a few matching peripheral blood samples. Donor ages ranging from about 7 to 250 days were recorded, and over 5 male and a couple of female infants were included in the cohort. After being mechanically released from the tissue, thymocytes were kept at -70 degrees C in pellets of roughly 10-33 million cells. A QIAsymphony instrument was used to extract genomic DNA from frozen cell pellets. TCRB and TCRAD loci were amplified from a standardized quantity of quality-controlled genomic DNA using the immunoSEQ multiplex PCR assay. The V(D)J region was spanned by amplicons of a length sufficient to cover the CDR3 and to identify V and J genes. The amplicons were sequenced on an Illumina platform via the commercial immunoSEQ service. Primer bias and sequencing errors were corrected as previously described, and TCRAD and TCRB were defined on the basis of the IMGT database. Analysis of the repertoires was done with immunoSEQ Analyzer 3.0 and VDJTools and included basic statistics, V/J segment usage, diversity estimates, rarefaction and pairwise overlap. Chao1, ChaoE, Efron-Thisted, Shannon and inverse Simpson indices were used to estimate diversity, which was also estimated on datasets down-sampled to the smallest sample. Repertoire overlap was assessed by strict matching of CDR3 nucleotide sequence, V gene and J gene, and clustering was done by Jaccard-based multidimensional scaling. Thymus samples yielded on average about 810,000 unique TCRB clonotypes, compared with 70,000 to 85,000 from blood samples.

The receptor was derived from a boy younger than two with a congenital heart defect. Donor details come from another sample of the same person, matched by shared clones. The chain uses TRBV7-9 and TRBJ1-5, with an unclear D gene assignment. The sample comprised thymocytes. The CDR3 amino acid sequence is: CASSPGSSHSNQPQHF. The DNA is as follows: TGTGCCAGCAGCCCCGGGAGTTCCCATAGCAATCAGCCCCAGCATTTT.